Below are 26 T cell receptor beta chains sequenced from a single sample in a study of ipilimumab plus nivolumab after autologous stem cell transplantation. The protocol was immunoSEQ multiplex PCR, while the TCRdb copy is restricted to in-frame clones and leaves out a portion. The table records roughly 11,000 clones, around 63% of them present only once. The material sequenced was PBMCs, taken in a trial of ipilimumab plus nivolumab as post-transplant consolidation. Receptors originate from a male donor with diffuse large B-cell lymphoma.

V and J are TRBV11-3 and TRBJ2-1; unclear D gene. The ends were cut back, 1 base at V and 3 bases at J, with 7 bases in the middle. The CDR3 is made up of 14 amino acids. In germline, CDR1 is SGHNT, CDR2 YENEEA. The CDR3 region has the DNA TGTGCCAGCAGCTTAGTAGACCTCTACAATGAGCAGTTCTTC. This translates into CASSLVDLYNEQFF.

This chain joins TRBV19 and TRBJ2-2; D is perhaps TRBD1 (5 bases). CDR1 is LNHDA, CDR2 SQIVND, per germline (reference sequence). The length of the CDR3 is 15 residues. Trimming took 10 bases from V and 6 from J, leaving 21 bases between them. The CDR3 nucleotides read TGTGCCACCTGCAGTTGGGGCAAGAGCGCCGGGGAGCTGTTTTTT. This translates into CATCSWGKSAGELFF.

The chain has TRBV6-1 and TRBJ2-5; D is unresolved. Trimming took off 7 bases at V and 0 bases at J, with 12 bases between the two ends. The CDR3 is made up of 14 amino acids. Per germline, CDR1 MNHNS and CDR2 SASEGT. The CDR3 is CASNWVGYQETQYF. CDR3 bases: TGTGCCAGCAATTGGGTAGGGTACCAAGAGACCCAGTACTTC.

The DNA of the CDR3 is TGTGCCTGGAAGCCAGGGGTTATGAATGAGCAGTTCTTC. This codes for CAWKPGVMNEQFF. This chain connects TRBV30 to TRBJ2-1; weak D call: TRBD1 (6 bases). V shed 4 bases and J shed 7 bases, with 14 bases lying between them. This CDR3 is 13 amino acids long. CDR1 and CDR2 from the germline V gene are GTSNPN and SVGIG (reference sequence).

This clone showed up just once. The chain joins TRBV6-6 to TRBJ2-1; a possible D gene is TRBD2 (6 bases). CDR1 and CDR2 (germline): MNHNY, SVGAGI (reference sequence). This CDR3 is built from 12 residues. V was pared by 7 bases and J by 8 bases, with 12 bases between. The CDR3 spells CASTWGVDEQFF. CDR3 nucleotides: TGTGCCAGCACCTGGGGGGTCGATGAGCAGTTCTTC.

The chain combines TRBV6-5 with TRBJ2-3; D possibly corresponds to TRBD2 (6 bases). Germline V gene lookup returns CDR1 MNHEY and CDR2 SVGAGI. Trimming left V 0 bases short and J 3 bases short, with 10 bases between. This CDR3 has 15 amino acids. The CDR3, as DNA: TGTGCCAGCAGTTACTCAAGCGGAGGGACAGATACGCAGTATTTT. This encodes CASSYSSGGTDTQYF.

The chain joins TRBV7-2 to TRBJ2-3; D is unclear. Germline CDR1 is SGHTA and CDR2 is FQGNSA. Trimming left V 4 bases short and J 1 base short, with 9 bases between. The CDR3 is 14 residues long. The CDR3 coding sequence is TGTGCCAGCAGCTGGATGTCGCGCACAGATACGCAGTATTTT. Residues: CASSWMSRTDTQYF.

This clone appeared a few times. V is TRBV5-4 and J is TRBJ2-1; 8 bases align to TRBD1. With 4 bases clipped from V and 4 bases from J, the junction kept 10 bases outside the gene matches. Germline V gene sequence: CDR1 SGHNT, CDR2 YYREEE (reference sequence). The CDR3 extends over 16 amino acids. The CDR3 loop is CASSPAGQGGYNEQFF. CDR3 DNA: TGTGCCAGCAGCCCTGCCGGACAGGGCGGGTACAATGAGCAGTTCTTC.

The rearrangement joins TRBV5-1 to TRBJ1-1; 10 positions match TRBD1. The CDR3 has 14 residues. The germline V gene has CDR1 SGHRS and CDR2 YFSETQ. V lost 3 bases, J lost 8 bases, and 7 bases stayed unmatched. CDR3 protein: CASSSTGGAWEAFF. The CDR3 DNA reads TGCGCCAGCAGCTCGACAGGGGGCGCCTGGGAAGCTTTCTTT.

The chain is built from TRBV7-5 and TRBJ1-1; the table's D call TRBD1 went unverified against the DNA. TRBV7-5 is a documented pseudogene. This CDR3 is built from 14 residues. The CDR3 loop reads CASSLGTGNTEAFF. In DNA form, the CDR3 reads TGTGCCAGCAGCTTAGGAACAGGGAACACTGAAGCTTTCTTT.

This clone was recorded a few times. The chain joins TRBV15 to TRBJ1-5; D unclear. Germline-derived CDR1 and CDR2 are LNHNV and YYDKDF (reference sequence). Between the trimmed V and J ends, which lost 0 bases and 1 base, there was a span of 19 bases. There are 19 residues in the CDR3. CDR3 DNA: TGTGCCACCAGCAGAGATTATATTCGGGGATACAGAAGCAATCAGCCCCAGCATTTT. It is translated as CATSRDYIRGYRSNQPQHF.

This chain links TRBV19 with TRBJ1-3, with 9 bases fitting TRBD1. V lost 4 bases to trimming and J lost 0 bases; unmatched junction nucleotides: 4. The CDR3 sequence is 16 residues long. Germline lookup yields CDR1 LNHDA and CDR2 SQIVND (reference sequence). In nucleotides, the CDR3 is TGTGCCAGTAGTAAACAGGGGGCCCACTCTGGAAACACCATATATTTT. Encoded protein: CASSKQGAHSGNTIYF.

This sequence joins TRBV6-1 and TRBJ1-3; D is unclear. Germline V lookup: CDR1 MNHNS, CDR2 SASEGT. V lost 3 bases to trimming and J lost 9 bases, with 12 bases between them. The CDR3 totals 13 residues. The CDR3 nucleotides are TGTGCCAGCAGTGATCAGGTTGAGGGCACCATATATTTT. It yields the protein CASSDQVEGTIYF.

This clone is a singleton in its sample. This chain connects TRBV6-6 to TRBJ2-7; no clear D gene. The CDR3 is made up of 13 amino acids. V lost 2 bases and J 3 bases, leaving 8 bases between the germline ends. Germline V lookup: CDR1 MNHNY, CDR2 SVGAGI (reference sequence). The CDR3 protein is CASSYGEYYEQYF. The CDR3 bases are TGTGCCAGCAGTTACGGTGAATACTACGAGCAGTACTTC.

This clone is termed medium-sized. CDR3 bases: TGTGCCAGCAGTTTATCGGGACAGGGGGACGAGCAGTACTTC. The encoded protein is CASSLSGQGDEQYF. The V gene is TRBV27, the J gene TRBJ2-7, with 11 bases matching TRBD1. CDR1 is MNHEY, CDR2 SMNVEV, per germline (reference sequence). The CDR3 is 14 amino acids. The ends lost 0 bases at V and 5 bases at J; junction bases unmatched: 0.

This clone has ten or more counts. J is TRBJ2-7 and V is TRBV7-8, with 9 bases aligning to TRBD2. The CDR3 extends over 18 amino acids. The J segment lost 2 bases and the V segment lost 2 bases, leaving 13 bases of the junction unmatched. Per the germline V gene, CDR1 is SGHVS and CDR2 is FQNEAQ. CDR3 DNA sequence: TGTGCCAGCAGCTTATTAACTCTGACGGGACTAGCAACCTACGAGCAGTACTTC. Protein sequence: CASSLLTLTGLATYEQYF.

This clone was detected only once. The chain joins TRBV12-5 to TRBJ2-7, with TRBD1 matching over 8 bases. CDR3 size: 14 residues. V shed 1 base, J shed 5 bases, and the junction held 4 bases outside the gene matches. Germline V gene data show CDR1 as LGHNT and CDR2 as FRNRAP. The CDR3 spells CASGLGQGFHEQYF. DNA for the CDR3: TGTGCTAGTGGTTTGGGACAGGGGTTCCACGAGCAGTACTTC.

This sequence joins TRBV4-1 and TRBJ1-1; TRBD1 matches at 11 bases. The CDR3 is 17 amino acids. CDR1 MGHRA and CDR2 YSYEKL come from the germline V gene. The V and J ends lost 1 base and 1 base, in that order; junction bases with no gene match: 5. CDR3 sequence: CASSQVAGTGGNTEAFF. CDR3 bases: TGCGCCAGCAGCCAAGTGGCCGGGACAGGGGGGAACACTGAAGCTTTCTTT.

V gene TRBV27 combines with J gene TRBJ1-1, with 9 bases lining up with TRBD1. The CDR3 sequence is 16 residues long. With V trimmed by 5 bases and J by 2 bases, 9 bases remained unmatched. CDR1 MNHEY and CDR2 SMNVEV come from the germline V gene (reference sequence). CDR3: CASSPHRQGGNTEAFF. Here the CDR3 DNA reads TGTGCCAGCAGTCCCCATCGACAGGGGGGCAACACTGAAGCTTTCTTT.

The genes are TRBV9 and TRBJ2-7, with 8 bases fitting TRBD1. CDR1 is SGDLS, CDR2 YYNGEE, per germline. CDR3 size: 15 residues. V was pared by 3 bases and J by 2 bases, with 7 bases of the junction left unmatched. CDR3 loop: CASSETGAATYEQYF. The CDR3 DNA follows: TGTGCCAGCAGCGAGACAGGGGCGGCGACCTACGAGCAGTACTTC.

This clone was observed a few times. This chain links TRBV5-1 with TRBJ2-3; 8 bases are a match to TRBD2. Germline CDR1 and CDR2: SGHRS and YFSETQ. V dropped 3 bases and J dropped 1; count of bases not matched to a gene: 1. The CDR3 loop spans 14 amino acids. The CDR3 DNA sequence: TGCGCCAGCAGCTGGGGACTAGGCACAGATACGCAGTATTTT. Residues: CASSWGLGTDTQYF.

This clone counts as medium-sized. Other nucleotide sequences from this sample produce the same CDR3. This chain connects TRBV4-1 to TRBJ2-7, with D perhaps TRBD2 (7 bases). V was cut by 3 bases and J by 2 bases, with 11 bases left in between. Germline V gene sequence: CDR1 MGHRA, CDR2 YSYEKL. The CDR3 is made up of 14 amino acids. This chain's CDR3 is CASSQAGAAYEQYF. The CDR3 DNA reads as TGCGCCAGCAGCCAGGCGGGGGCAGCCTACGAGCAGTACTTC.

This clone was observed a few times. The chain's CDR3 is CASSNSGGYTF. The CDR3 DNA is TGTGCCAGCAGTAATTCGGGGGGCTACACCTTC. This rearrangement joins TRBV6-1 to TRBJ1-2; no reliable D call. CDR1 MNHNS and CDR2 SASEGT come from the germline V gene. V lost 5 bases and J 8 bases, leaving 9 bases between the germline ends. This CDR3 region has 11 residues.

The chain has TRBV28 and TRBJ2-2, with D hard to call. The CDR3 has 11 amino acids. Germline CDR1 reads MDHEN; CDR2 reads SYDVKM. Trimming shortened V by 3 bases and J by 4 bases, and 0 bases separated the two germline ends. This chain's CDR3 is CASSFTGELFF. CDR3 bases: TGTGCCAGCAGTTTCACCGGGGAGCTGTTTTTT.

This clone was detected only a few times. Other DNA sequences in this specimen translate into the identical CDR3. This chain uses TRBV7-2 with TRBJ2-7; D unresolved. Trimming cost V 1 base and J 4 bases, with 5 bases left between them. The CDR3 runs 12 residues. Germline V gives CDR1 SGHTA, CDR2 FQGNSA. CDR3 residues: CASSLEAYEQYF. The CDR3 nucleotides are TGTGCCAGCAGCTTAGAAGCGTACGAGCAGTACTTC.

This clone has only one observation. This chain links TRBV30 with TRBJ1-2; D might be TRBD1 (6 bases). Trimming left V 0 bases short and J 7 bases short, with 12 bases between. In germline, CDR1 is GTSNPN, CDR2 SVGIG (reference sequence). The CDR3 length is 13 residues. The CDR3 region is CAWSVRGGAGYTF. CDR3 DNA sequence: TGTGCCTGGAGTGTACGTGGGGGCGCTGGCTACACCTTC.